The 29 T cell receptor beta chains in this list originate from one sample, sequenced in a study of technical replicates of blood from several donors. The repertoire was sequenced with immunoSEQ multiplex PCR; TCRdb's copy has only in-frame clones and lacks some. The sample includes approximately 17,000 clones, around nine tenths of them seen just once. The sample consisted of PBMCs. These receptors were collected from a human donor in good health.

The J gene is TRBJ2-3, the V gene TRBV6-5; TRBD2 aligns across 13 bases. From germline, CDR1 is MNHEY and CDR2 SVGAGI. With 8 bases clipped from V and 5 bases from J, the junction kept 1 base outside the gene matches. This CDR3 contains 13 residues. CDR3 nucleotide sequence: TGTGCCAGCCGACTAGCGGGAGGAGATACGCAGTATTTT. Its translation is CASRLAGGDTQYF.

This rearrangement joins TRBV7-9 to TRBJ1-4; no clear D gene. The CDR3 has 13 amino acids. CDR1 SEHNR and CDR2 FQNEAQ come from the germline V gene (reference sequence). V was trimmed by 7 bases and J by 5 bases, leaving 11 bases between them. The CDR3 protein is CASTEQKNEKLFF. DNA for the CDR3: TGTGCCAGCACTGAACAGAAGAATGAAAAACTGTTTTTT.

The chain combines TRBV14 with TRBJ1-2, with D possibly being TRBD1 (6 bases). Germline V gene data show CDR1 as SGHDN and CDR2 as FVKESK. V was shortened by 0 bases and J by 7 bases, with 15 bases between the two germline ends. The CDR3 extends over 15 amino acids. The CDR3 region has the DNA TGTGCCAGCAGCCAAGATCGTCGGGACATTGGTGGCTACACCTTC. Translated, it gives CASSQDRRDIGGYTF.

This sequence joins TRBV28 and TRBJ2-3; no clear D. The CDR3 sequence is 14 residues long. From germline, CDR1 is MDHEN and CDR2 SYDVKM. Between the trimmed V and J ends, which lost 0 bases and 3 bases, there was a span of 7 bases. CDR3 DNA: TGTGCCAGCAGTTTATGGGCCAGTACAGATACGCAGTATTTT. As protein: CASSLWASTDTQYF.

The V call is TRBV7-7, the J call TRBJ2-1; the D is unclear. The V gene lost 5 bases and the J gene lost 0 bases, with 8 bases spanning the gap. CDR1 is SSHAT, CDR2 FNYEAQ, per germline (reference sequence). The CDR3 is 14 residues long. The CDR3 DNA is TGTGCCAGCAGCCCAATGAGCTCCTACAATGAGCAGTTCTTC. Translating it yields CASSPMSSYNEQFF.

The V gene is TRBV7-6, the J gene TRBJ2-3; 14 bases map to TRBD2. J was trimmed by 3 bases and V by 1 base; bases with no gene match: 6. CDR1 and CDR2 (germline): SGHVS, FNYEAQ. The CDR3 extends over 18 amino acids. The CDR3 reads CASSLVGTSGRGTDTQYF. The CDR3 DNA is TGTGCCAGCAGCTTAGTTGGGACTAGCGGGAGAGGGACAGATACGCAGTATTTT.

The genes are TRBV18 and TRBJ1-3, with TRBD1 as a possible D gene (6 bases). V lost 3 bases and J lost 0, with 15 bases in between. The CDR3 is 17 residues long. Germline lookup yields CDR1 KGHSH and CDR2 LQKENI. Here the CDR3 reads CASSPQGPGNSGNTIYF. The CDR3 nucleotides are TGTGCCAGCTCACCCCAGGGGCCGGGAAACTCTGGAAACACCATATATTTT. Full variable domain (remainder filled in from reference TRBV18 and TRBJ1-3): NAGVMQNPRHLVRRRGQEARLRCSPMKGHSHVYWYRQLPEEGLKFMVYLQKENIIDESGMPKERFSAEFPKEGPSILRIQQVVRGDSAAYFCASSPQGPGNSGNTIYFGEGSWLTVV.

The CDR3 DNA sequence: TGTGCCAGCAGCTTGGGCGGGGATGAGAGCACTGAAGCTTTCTTT. It is translated as CASSLGGDESTEAFF. The chain joins TRBV7-9 to TRBJ1-1; D not certain. Trimming removed 3 bases at V and 4 bases at J, with 15 bases between. The CDR3 spans 15 residues. From germline, CDR1 is SEHNR and CDR2 FQNEAQ (reference sequence).

The CDR3 protein is CASSPIGQEETQYF. The CDR3 bases are TGTGCCAGCTCACCTATCGGACAAGAAGAGACCCAGTACTTC. The J gene is TRBJ2-5, the V gene TRBV18; maybe TRBD1 (5 bases). The CDR3 totals 14 residues. CDR1 KGHSH and CDR2 LQKENI come from the germline V gene. Trimming took 3 bases from V and 3 from J, leaving 11 bases between them.

The gene calls are TRBV5-1 and TRBJ2-1; possible D gene TRBD1, 6 bases. V shed 2 bases and J shed 8 bases, with 17 bases lying between them. The CDR3 spans 15 residues. Per germline, CDR1 SGHRS and CDR2 YFSETQ. The CDR3 region has the DNA TGCGCCAGCAGCTTACAGGGTGAACGAGGCGATGAGCAGTTCTTC. Translating gives CASSLQGERGDEQFF.

The chain employs TRBV10-3 and TRBJ1-1, with a possible D match to TRBD1 (6 bases). Per germline, CDR1 ENHRY and CDR2 SYGVKD. The CDR3 covers 16 residues. V was pared by 5 bases and J by 3 bases, with 19 bases between. CDR3 sequence: CAISPLVLGHYTEAFF. The CDR3 nucleotides read TGTGCCATCAGTCCCCTTGTCTTGGGACACTACACTGAAGCTTTCTTT.

The V call is TRBV28, the J call TRBJ2-7; TRBD1 might be the D (6 bases). Germline values: CDR1 MDHEN, CDR2 SYDVKM. This CDR3 has 15 residues. V lost 5 bases to trimming and J lost 1 base, with 15 bases between them. The CDR3 loop is CASSERLGASYEQYF. CDR3 DNA: TGTGCCAGCAGTGAACGTCTGGGGGCATCCTACGAGCAGTACTTC.

This chain links TRBV27 with TRBJ2-1, with 14 bases that match TRBD2. The junction had 9 bases not matched to a gene; V was cut back by 7 bases and J by 10 bases. The CDR3 totals 15 residues. Germline values: CDR1 MNHEY, CDR2 SMNVEV (reference sequence). The DNA of the CDR3 is TGTGCCAGCACCCTATCGGGACTAGCGGGAGAGGAGCAGTTCTTC. This encodes CASTLSGLAGEEQFF.

The chain employs TRBV10-1 and TRBJ2-1, with TRBD2 identical over 8 bases. Germline CDR1 and CDR2: WNHNN and SYGVQD (reference sequence). CDR3 length equals 13 residues. Trimming cost V 4 bases and J 8 bases; bases outside gene matches: 4. The CDR3 DNA follows: TGCGCCAGCAGTGCTCGAGCGGGAGATGAGCAGTTCTTC. Amino acid sequence: CASSARAGDEQFF.

V is TRBV7-8 and J is TRBJ2-1; D possibly corresponds to TRBD2 (5 bases). V dropped 1 base and J dropped 4 bases, with 11 bases sitting between them. The V gene's germline CDR1 is SGHVS and CDR2 FQNEAQ. The CDR3 extends over 15 amino acids. CDR3 DNA sequence: TGTGCCAGCAGCTTAGGAGGGCAGATTTACAATGAGCAGTTCTTC. It encodes CASSLGGQIYNEQFF. The whole variable domain, filled in from reference TRBV7-8 and TRBJ2-1, reads GAGVSQSPRYKVAKRGQDVALRCDPISGHVSLFWYQQALGQGPEFLTYFQNEAQLDKSGLPSDRFFAERPEGSVSTLKIQRTQQEDSAVYLCASSLGGQIYNEQFFGPGTRLTVL.

The genes are TRBV28 and TRBJ2-1; possible D gene TRBD2, 5 bases. V lost 3 bases to trimming and J lost 10 bases, with 10 bases between them. The CDR3 loop spans 12 amino acids. Germline V gene sequence: CDR1 MDHEN, CDR2 SYDVKM. CDR3 protein: CASSLSGSEQFF. The DNA for the CDR3 is TGTGCCAGCAGTTTGAGCGGTTCGGAGCAGTTCTTC. Filled out from reference TRBV28 and TRBJ2-1, the complete variable domain reads DVKVTQSSRYLVKRTGEKVFLECVQDMDHENMFWYRQDPGLGLRLIYFSYDVKMKEKGDIPEGYSVSREKKERFSLILESASTNQTSMYLCASSLSGSEQFFGPGTRLTVL.

Only one count was recorded for this clone. The rearrangement links TRBV11-2 to TRBJ2-1, with 9 bases lining up with TRBD2. The CDR3 loop spans 14 amino acids. Germline CDR1 reads SGHAT; CDR2 reads FQNNGV. Losses at the gene ends were 7 bases for V and 7 bases for J; bases not matched to a gene: 8. The CDR3 nucleotides read TGTGCCAGCACTCGAGCTCTAGCGGGAAATGAGCAGTTCTTC. Its translation is CASTRALAGNEQFF.

This rearrangement joins TRBV2 to TRBJ2-3; 9 nucleotides align to TRBD2. Germline CDR1 and CDR2: SNHLY and FYNNEI. This CDR3 region has 14 residues. The V and J ends lost 5 bases and 5 bases, in that order; junction bases with no gene match: 5. In DNA, the CDR3 is TGTGCCAGCAGTCGGACTAGCGAGAGAGATACGCAGTATTTT. Residues: CASSRTSERDTQYF. Using reference TRBV2 and TRBJ2-3 for the parts outside the CDR3, the full variable domain is EPEVTQTPSHQVTQMGQEVILRCVPISNHLYFYWYRQILGQKVEFLVSFYNNEISEKSEIFDDQFSVERPDGSNFTLKIRSTKLEDSAMYFCASSRTSERDTQYFGPGTRLTVL.

The chain carries TRBV5-1 and TRBJ2-1; D may be TRBD1 (6 bases). Trimming shortened V by 0 bases and J by 8 bases, and 15 bases separated the two germline ends. This CDR3 comprises 15 residues. Germline CDR1 and CDR2: SGHRS and YFSETQ. The CDR3 nucleotides are TGCGCCAGCAGCTTGGATCAGGGGCTCTTGGATGAGCAGTTCTTC. Amino acids: CASSLDQGLLDEQFF. The whole variable domain, filled in from reference TRBV5-1 and TRBJ2-1, reads KAGVTQTPRYLIKTRGQQVTLSCSPISGHRSVSWYQQTPGQGLQFLFEYFSETQRNKGNFPGRFSGRQFSNSRSEMNVSTLELGDSALYLCASSLDQGLLDEQFFGPGTRLTVL.

DNA of the CDR3: TGTGCCAGTAGTATAAAGAGAGACTCAGTATCTGGGGCCAACGTCCTGACTTTC. Translated, it gives CASSIKRDSVSGANVLTF. The genes are TRBV19 and TRBJ2-6; D remains ambiguous. Trimming removed 2 bases at V and 1 base at J, with 15 bases between. Per the germline V gene, CDR1 is LNHDA and CDR2 is SQIVND (reference sequence). The CDR3 spans 18 residues.

The chain joins TRBV29-1 to TRBJ2-3; weak D call: TRBD1 (6 bases). The germline V gene encodes CDR1 SQVTM and CDR2 ANQGSEA. The CDR3 contains 13 residues. The V and J ends lost 8 bases and 2 bases respectively, with 14 bases between them. The CDR3 nucleotides read TGCAGCACCGGCAGGGGACACACAGATACGCAGTATTTT. This encodes CSTGRGHTDTQYF.

This chain uses TRBV14 with TRBJ2-3; 8 nucleotides agree with TRBD2. The J segment lost 4 bases and the V segment lost 4 bases, leaving 4 bases of the junction unmatched. The CDR3 covers 14 residues. Germline-derived CDR1 and CDR2 are SGHDN and FVKESK. CDR3 nucleotide sequence: TGTGCCAGCAGCCCGAGACTAGCGCCAGATACGCAGTATTTT. Translated: CASSPRLAPDTQYF.

The chain couples TRBV19 to TRBJ1-2; 8 nucleotides align to TRBD1. Losses at the gene ends were 4 bases for V and 4 bases for J; bases not matched to a gene: 2. This CDR3 spans 13 amino acids. CDR1 and CDR2 from the germline V gene are LNHDA and SQIVND (reference sequence). The CDR3 region is CASSNGQGYGYTF. The CDR3 nucleotides read TGTGCCAGTAGTAACGGACAGGGCTATGGCTACACCTTC.

The chain carries TRBV4-2 and TRBJ2-6; TRBD1 agrees at 8 bases. V shed 2 bases and J 1 base; nucleotides not matched to a gene: 10. CDR3 length equals 19 residues. CDR1 and CDR2 from the germline V gene are LGHNA and YNFKEQ. DNA for the CDR3: TGTGCCAGCAGCCAACGTGGACAGGGAGTGGGGTCTGGGGCCAACGTCCTGACTTTC. Protein sequence: CASSQRGQGVGSGANVLTF.

This chain joins TRBV5-6 and TRBJ2-2, with D perhaps matching TRBD2 (5 bases). From germline, CDR1 is SGHDT and CDR2 YYEEEE. CDR3 size: 17 residues. With 0 bases removed from V and 0 bases from J, the gap between germline ends came to 12 bases. CDR3: CASSLAPPGANTGELFF. CDR3 bases: TGTGCCAGCAGCTTGGCCCCGCCCGGGGCGAACACCGGGGAGCTGTTTTTT.

The J gene is TRBJ2-1, the V gene TRBV27; 7 nucleotides agree with TRBD1. The length of the CDR3 is 15 residues. After removal of 1 base from V and 3 bases from J, the junction contained 3 bases not matched to a gene. Germline lookup yields CDR1 MNHEY and CDR2 SMNVEV (reference sequence). The CDR3 coding sequence is TGTGCCAGCAGTTTATTAGGGGGCGGCTACAATGAGCAGTTCTTC. Amino acid sequence: CASSLLGGGYNEQFF.

The gene calls are TRBV20-1 and TRBJ2-1; D not resolved. In germline, CDR1 is DFQATT, CDR2 SNEGSKA (reference sequence). This CDR3 is built from 10 residues. V lost 7 bases to trimming and J lost 6 bases, with 7 bases between them. This CDR3 is CSVSRNEQFF. CDR3 DNA: TGCAGTGTATCCCGCAATGAGCAGTTCTTC.

The rearrangement joins TRBV7-6 to TRBJ1-2; 12 bases agree with TRBD1. This CDR3 contains 15 residues. Germline V lookup: CDR1 SGHVS, CDR2 FNYEAQ. V lost 0 bases, J lost 8 bases, and 4 bases stayed unmatched. The CDR3 DNA reads as TGTGCCAGCAGCTTAGCTGGGGGACAGGGGGCCGGCTACACCTTC. The encoded protein is CASSLAGGQGAGYTF. The whole variable domain, remainder taken from reference TRBV7-6 and TRBJ1-2, is GAGVSQSPRYKVTKRGQDVALRCDPISGHVSLYWYRQALGQGPEFLTYFNYEAQQDKSGLPNDRFSAERPEGSISTLTIQRTEQRDSAMYRCASSLAGGQGAGYTFGSGTRLTVV.

The chain links TRBV5-1 to TRBJ2-1, with 13 bases fitting TRBD2. V trimming: 4 bases; J trimming: 6 bases; junction bases outside the gene matches: 4. The V gene's germline CDR1 is SGHRS and CDR2 YFSETQ. There are 15 residues in the CDR3. CDR3 protein: CASSAGTSGINEQFF. The CDR3 DNA reads as TGCGCCAGCAGCGCAGGGACTAGCGGGATCAATGAGCAGTTCTTC.